The 30 T cell receptor beta chains reported below all come from one sample, sequenced in a study of T cell repertoires in ileal Crohn's disease. Sequencing was performed with immunoSEQ multiplex PCR; in TCRdb, only in-frame clones are kept and a portion is missing. The sample holds fewer than 5,500 clones, 81% seen once. Input material: ileal tissue. The source of these receptors is an adult with Crohn's disease.

This sequence joins TRBV5-4 and TRBJ1-2; TRBD1 is a possible D gene (5 bases). Trimming stripped 4 bases from V and 3 bases from J, with 16 bases between. Germline lookup yields CDR1 SGHNT and CDR2 YYREEE (reference sequence). The CDR3 runs 15 residues. This CDR3 is CASSGPGRGDYGYTF. The CDR3 coding sequence is TGTGCCAGCAGCGGGCCGGGACGGGGGGACTATGGCTACACCTTC.

This chain connects TRBV7-3 to TRBJ2-1; no firm D call. The CDR3 spans 15 residues. Trimming removed 5 bases from V and 0 bases from J, with 11 bases in between. Germline loops: CDR1 SGHTA, CDR2 FQGTGA. CDR3 protein: CASSRLHGSYNEQFF. CDR3 sequence (DNA): TGTGCCAGCAGCAGACTCCACGGCTCCTACAATGAGCAGTTCTTC.

This clone occurred once. The gene calls are TRBV6-1 and TRBJ2-7, with 7 bases that match TRBD1. From germline, CDR1 is MNHNS and CDR2 SASEGT. The CDR3 is made up of 15 amino acids. The junction had 14 bases not matched to a gene; V was cut back by 8 bases and J by 4 bases. The CDR3 nucleotides read TGTGCCAGCCAGAACGTCGGGACAGTTGATTACGAGCAGTACTTC. This sequence encodes CASQNVGTVDYEQYF.

V and J are TRBV4-2 and TRBJ2-3; 10 nucleotides align to TRBD2. CDR3 length: 17 residues. Germline V CDR1 and CDR2: LGHNA, YNFKEQ. Losses at the gene ends were 0 bases for V and 4 bases for J; bases not matched to a gene: 7. The CDR3 DNA follows: TGTGCCAGCAGCCAAGATATAGCGGGGGGTCCTCCAGATACGCAGTATTTT. This sequence encodes CASSQDIAGGPPDTQYF.

This clone was observed once. Other DNA sequences of this sample code for an identical CDR3. This chain joins TRBV9 and TRBJ2-1; possible D gene TRBD2, 7 bases. Germline V gene lookup returns CDR1 SGDLS and CDR2 YYNGEE. This CDR3 comprises 13 residues. The V end was cut by 2 bases, the J end by 9 bases, with 12 bases between. CDR3 sequence reads: CASSVGGGGEQFF. The CDR3 bases are TGTGCCAGCAGCGTTGGGGGGGGCGGTGAGCAGTTCTTC.

The CDR3 region has the DNA TGTGCCTGGAATACAGGGTCAACGAACACTGAAGCTTTCTTT. This translates into CAWNTGSTNTEAFF. The chain joins TRBV30 to TRBJ1-1; D is possibly TRBD1 (6 bases). The CDR3 is 14 residues long. CDR1 and CDR2 from the germline V gene are GTSNPN and SVGIG (reference sequence). Deletions cut 4 bases from V and 1 base from J, with 13 bases between.

The rearrangement uses TRBV28 and TRBJ2-7; TRBD1 matches at 7 bases. The CDR3 covers 14 residues. J lost 3 bases, V lost 5 bases, and 7 bases had no gene match. The germline V gene encodes CDR1 MDHEN and CDR2 SYDVKM. The CDR3 spells CASSTSDRIYEQYF. In DNA, the CDR3 is TGTGCCAGCAGTACCTCGGACAGGATCTACGAGCAGTACTTC.

This rearrangement joins TRBV5-4 to TRBJ2-5; TRBD1 might be the D (6 bases). V dropped 6 bases and J dropped 1 base, with 16 bases sitting between them. Looked up from germline, CDR1 is SGHNT and CDR2 is YYREEE (reference sequence). This CDR3 is built from 15 residues. For the CDR3, the DNA is TGTGCCAGCACCCCTTCTAGGGGGTTCCAAGAGACCCAGTACTTC. Translated, it gives CASTPSRGFQETQYF.

The chain carries TRBV5-8 and TRBJ2-4; no clear D gene. V lost 1 base and J 0 bases, leaving 8 bases between the germline ends. Germline V lookup: CDR1 SGHTS, CDR2 YDEGEE. The CDR3 runs to 15 residues. CDR3 region: CASSLYQKAKNIQYF. The DNA for the CDR3 is TGTGCCAGCAGCTTGTATCAGAAAGCCAAAAACATTCAGTACTTC.

This clone was seen more than once but under ten times. The chain joins TRBV7-9 to TRBJ1-2; D may be TRBD1 (5 bases). The length of the CDR3 is 14 residues. Trimming left V 5 bases short and J 2 bases short, with 12 bases between. The germline CDR1 and CDR2 sequences are SEHNR and FQNEAQ (reference sequence). Here the CDR3 reads CASSQNGANYGYTF. The CDR3 DNA reads TGTGCCAGCAGCCAGAATGGGGCAAACTATGGCTACACCTTC.

The chain recombines TRBV6-5 with TRBJ2-1, with D maybe TRBD2 (6 bases). Trimming took 4 bases from V and 7 from J, leaving 17 bases between them. This CDR3 is 15 amino acids long. The germline V gene has CDR1 MNHEY and CDR2 SVGAGI. As DNA, the CDR3 is TGTGCCAGCAGTTCGGGTAGGAGGGAGCGGAATGAGCAGTTCTTC. Translation gives CASSSGRRERNEQFF.

The table lists this clone with a count of one. CDR3 protein: CASRTEDLYGYTF. CDR3 DNA: TGTGCCAGCAGAACGGAGGATCTCTATGGCTACACCTTC. The chain carries TRBV6-5 and TRBJ1-2; D not certain. Germline values: CDR1 MNHEY, CDR2 SVGAGI. V was cut by 6 bases and J by 4 bases, with 12 bases left in between. This CDR3 has 13 amino acids.

The chain carries TRBV6-6 and TRBJ1-4; TRBD1 is a possible D gene (6 bases). This CDR3 comprises 14 residues. Germline V gives CDR1 MNHNY, CDR2 SVGAGI (reference sequence). Trimming left V 6 bases short and J 7 bases short, with 15 bases between. The CDR3 is CASREKGVGEKLFF. In DNA, the CDR3 is TGTGCCAGCAGGGAGAAGGGGGTTGGTGAAAAACTGTTTTTT.

About this clone itself: This sample includes further DNA sequences coding for the same CDR3. The V and J genes are TRBV19 and TRBJ1-2; D is ambiguous. In germline, CDR1 is LNHDA, CDR2 SQIVND (reference sequence). This CDR3 has 12 residues. The V gene lost 5 bases and the J gene lost 4 bases, with 8 bases spanning the gap. CDR3: CASSLRSYGYTF. CDR3 coding DNA: TGTGCCAGTAGTCTCAGGTCCTATGGCTACACCTTC. The complete variable domain, with remaining parts taken from reference TRBV19 and TRBJ1-2, reads DGGITQSPKYLFRKEGQNVTLSCEQNLNHDAMYWYRQDPGQGLRLIYYSQIVNDFQKGDIAEGYSVSREKKESFPLTVTSAQKNPTAFYLCASSLRSYGYTFGSGTRLTVV.

The genes are TRBV7-3 and TRBJ2-1, with 8 bases aligning to TRBD2. The germline gives CDR1 SGHTA, CDR2 FQGTGA. There are 15 residues in the CDR3. V shed 4 bases, J shed 7 bases, and the junction held 9 bases outside the gene matches. This CDR3 is CASSSQAGATNEQFF. As DNA, the CDR3 is TGTGCCAGCAGCTCACAAGCGGGGGCCACTAATGAGCAGTTCTTC. The variable domain in full, completed from reference TRBV7-3 and TRBJ2-1, reads GAGVSQTPSNKVTEKGKYVELRCDPISGHTALYWYRQSLGQGPEFLIYFQGTGAADDSGLPNDRFFAVRPEGSVSTLKIQRTERGDSAVYLCASSSQAGATNEQFFGPGTRLTVL.

The chain joins TRBV19 to TRBJ1-4; D might be TRBD1 (5 bases). Trimming stripped 6 bases from V and 8 bases from J, with 22 bases between. CDR1 and CDR2 from the germline V gene are LNHDA and SQIVND (reference sequence). The CDR3 is made up of 16 amino acids. CDR3 sequence (DNA): TGTGCCAGTAGCACTGGGACCGGGACTGAGAACGAAAAACTGTTTTTT. This sequence encodes CASSTGTGTENEKLFF.

The gene calls are TRBV27 and TRBJ2-5; 9 positions agree with TRBD1. The DNA end lines up better with TRBJ2-7; the J call may be wrong. Germline lookup yields CDR1 MNHEY and CDR2 SMNVEV (reference sequence). The CDR3 contains 14 residues. The CDR3 DNA reads as TGTGCCAGCAGTTTAGGAACAGGGGGCGACGAGCAGTACTTC. It translates to CASSLGTGGDEQYF.

This clone was counted only a few times. J is TRBJ1-3 and V is TRBV6-6, with 7 nucleotides matching TRBD1. With 8 bases clipped from V and 0 bases from J, the junction kept 4 bases outside the gene matches. CDR3 size: 14 residues. Germline CDR1 MNHNY, CDR2 SVGAGI (reference sequence). CDR3 sequence reads: CASGGTVSGNTIYF. CDR3 DNA: TGTGCCAGCGGTGGGACAGTCTCTGGAAACACCATATATTTT.

The chain is built from TRBV4-1 and TRBJ1-1; TRBD1 matches 7 bases. This CDR3 has 18 residues. V shed 2 bases, J shed 5 bases, and the junction held 17 bases outside the gene matches. Germline V gene data show CDR1 as MGHRA and CDR2 as YSYEKL. CDR3 bases: TGCGCCAGCAGCCAAATCGCGGGACAGCGATTCGCTTGGACTGAAGCTTTCTTT. Translating gives CASSQIAGQRFAWTEAFF.

This clone was seen more than once but under ten times. V usage is TRBV7-9 and J usage is TRBJ2-7; 8 nucleotides match TRBD1. Trimming at V came to 1 base and at J to 4 bases, leaving 3 bases not matched to a gene. Germline V gene data show CDR1 as SEHNR and CDR2 as FQNEAQ (reference sequence). The CDR3 covers 14 residues. CDR3 sequence reads: CASSLGRGPYEQYF. Here the CDR3 DNA reads TGTGCCAGCAGCTTAGGCAGGGGGCCTTACGAGCAGTACTTC.

This rearrangement joins TRBV6-5 to TRBJ2-4; no reliable D call. Germline V CDR1 and CDR2: MNHEY, SVGAGI. Trimming stripped 0 bases from V and 7 bases from J, with 7 bases between. The CDR3 totals 13 residues. CDR3 DNA: TGTGCCAGCAGTTACTCGACCGGGAACATTCAGTACTTC. Translation gives CASSYSTGNIQYF.

This sequence joins TRBV5-1 and TRBJ2-2; D is undetermined. Germline values: CDR1 SGHRS, CDR2 YFSETQ. The ends were cut back, 6 bases at V and 1 base at J, with 7 bases in the middle. The length of the CDR3 is 13 residues. CDR3 in amino acids: CASNPGNTGELFF. Here the CDR3 DNA reads TGCGCCAGCAACCCGGGGAACACCGGGGAGCTGTTTTTT.

This chain joins TRBV5-1 and TRBJ1-1; weak D call: TRBD1 (5 bases). The CDR3 is 14 amino acids. Between the trimmed V and J ends, which lost 4 bases and 4 bases, there was a span of 14 bases. Germline V gives CDR1 SGHRS, CDR2 YFSETQ. In nucleotides, the CDR3 is TGCGCCAGCAGCCCAATAGGGGCGGTCACTGAAGCTTTCTTT. This gives the protein CASSPIGAVTEAFF.

The chain is built from TRBV6-5 and TRBJ1-1, with D possibly TRBD1 on 5 matching bases. The CDR3 loop spans 15 amino acids. From germline, CDR1 is MNHEY and CDR2 SVGAGI. V dropped 6 bases and J dropped 0 bases, with 14 bases sitting between them. The CDR3 loop is CASSKSREVNTEAFF. The CDR3 DNA reads TGTGCCAGCAGCAAAAGCAGGGAGGTGAACACTGAAGCTTTCTTT.

The gene calls are TRBV7-2 and TRBJ2-3, with D perhaps matching TRBD2 (5 bases). The CDR3 sequence is 13 residues long. Per the germline V gene, CDR1 is SGHTA and CDR2 is FQGNSA. The V end was cut by 2 bases, the J end by 6 bases, with 9 bases between. CDR3 bases: TGTGCCAGCAGCTTAAAGGGAGCCGATACGCAGTATTTT. Protein: CASSLKGADTQYF. The complete variable domain, with remaining parts taken from reference TRBV7-2 and TRBJ2-3, reads GAGVSQSPSNKVTEKGKDVELRCDPISGHTALYWYRQSLGQGLEFLIYFQGNSAPDKSGLPSDRFSAERTGGSVSTLTIQRTQQEDSAVYLCASSLKGADTQYFGPGTRLTVL.

This clone was counted once. This chain uses TRBV6-1 with TRBJ1-2; 9 nucleotides agree with TRBD1. The junction had 5 bases not matched to a gene; V was cut back by 1 base and J by 5 bases. The CDR3 is 15 amino acids. Germline V gene data show CDR1 as MNHNS and CDR2 as SASEGT. CDR3 bases: TGTGCCAGCAGTGAAGGAAGGACAGGGGATTATGGCTACACCTTC. It codes for CASSEGRTGDYGYTF.

This chain uses TRBV5-1 with TRBJ2-2, with D unresolved. Trimming removed 4 bases from V and 1 base from J, with 8 bases in between. CDR3 length equals 14 residues. CDR1 is SGHRS, CDR2 YFSETQ, per germline. The CDR3 region is CASSQNLNTGELFF. The CDR3 nucleotides are TGCGCCAGCAGCCAAAACTTGAACACCGGGGAGCTGTTTTTT.

This clone appeared once. An end of the junction differs from the germline gene, which may be a read error. The V and J genes are TRBV30 and TRBJ2-2; a weak D match, TRBD2 (5 bases). The CDR3 is 11 residues long. From germline, CDR1 is GTSNPN and CDR2 SVGIG (reference sequence). In nucleotides, the CDR3 is TGTGCCTGGAGTGACGGCCGGGCCGGGATTTTT. As protein: CAWSDGRAGIF.

This clone was recorded once. V gene TRBV7-2 combines with J gene TRBJ2-3, with 9 bases that match TRBD2. V shed 1 base, J shed 3 bases, and the junction held 5 bases outside the gene matches. The CDR3 covers 16 residues. CDR1 SGHTA and CDR2 FQGNSA come from the germline V gene. The CDR3 DNA sequence: TGTGCCAGCAGCTTAGACCCAGCGGGGGGAACAGATACGCAGTATTTT. Translated, it gives CASSLDPAGGTDTQYF.

The genes are TRBV28 and TRBJ2-4, with TRBD2 as a possible D gene (6 bases). CDR1 and CDR2 (germline): MDHEN, SYDVKM. The ends were cut back, 3 bases at V and 4 bases at J, with 10 bases in the middle. CDR3 length: 14 residues. The CDR3 sequence: CASSFGGAKNIQYF. CDR3 in DNA: TGTGCCAGCAGTTTTGGCGGGGCTAAAAACATTCAGTACTTC.